This paragraph covers one TCR beta chain sequence. This entry is derived from a study of TIL therapy for anti-PD-1-resistant metastatic lung cancer. Across the whole study: Tumors had a median PD-L1 proportion score of approximately 6%. Four tumors were EGFR-mutant and two were ALK-rearranged.

Sequencing used immunoSEQ v3. Assay used: immunoSEQ multiplex PCR; TCRdb lists only in-frame clones, some missing. Seen here are about 32,000 clones, about 70% observed once, and the top ten hold 2.5% to 3%. The CDR3 length is 16 residues. The V end was cut by 4 bases, the J end by 0 bases, with 14 bases between. The germline CDR1 and CDR2 sequences are SGHDT and YYEEEE. Time point noted: pre-treatment sample, taken before nivolumab and TIL therapy. The source was blood, collected at baseline. This chain joins TRBV5-6 and TRBJ1-3; D perhaps matches TRBD1 (5 bases). The TCR was taken from a woman aged 30-85 years with non-small cell lung cancer. CDR3 in amino acids: CASSLQGHLSGNTIYF. The DNA of the CDR3 is TGTGCCAGCAGCCTGCAGGGTCACCTCTCTGGAAACACCATATATTTT.